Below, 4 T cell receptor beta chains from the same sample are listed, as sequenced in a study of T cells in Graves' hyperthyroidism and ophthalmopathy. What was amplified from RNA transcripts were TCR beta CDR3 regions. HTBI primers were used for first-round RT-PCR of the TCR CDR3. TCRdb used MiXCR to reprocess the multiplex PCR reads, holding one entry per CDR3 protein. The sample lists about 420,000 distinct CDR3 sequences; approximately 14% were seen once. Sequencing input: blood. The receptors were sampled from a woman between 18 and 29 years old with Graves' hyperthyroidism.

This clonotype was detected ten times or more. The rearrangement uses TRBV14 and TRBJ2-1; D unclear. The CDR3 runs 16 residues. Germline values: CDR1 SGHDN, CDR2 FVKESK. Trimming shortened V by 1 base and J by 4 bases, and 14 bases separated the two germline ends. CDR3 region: CASSQVVPNGYNEQFF. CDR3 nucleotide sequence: TGTGCCAGCAGCCAAGTGGTCCCGAACGGATACAATGAGCAGTTCTTC.

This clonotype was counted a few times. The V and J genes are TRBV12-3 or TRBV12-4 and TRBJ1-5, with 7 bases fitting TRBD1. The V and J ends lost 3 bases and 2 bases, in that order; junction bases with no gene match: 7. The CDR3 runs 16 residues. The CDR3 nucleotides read TGTGCCAGCAGTTTCGGGAGCGGACAGGGCAATCAGCCCCAGCATTTT. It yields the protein CASSFGSGQGNQPQHF.

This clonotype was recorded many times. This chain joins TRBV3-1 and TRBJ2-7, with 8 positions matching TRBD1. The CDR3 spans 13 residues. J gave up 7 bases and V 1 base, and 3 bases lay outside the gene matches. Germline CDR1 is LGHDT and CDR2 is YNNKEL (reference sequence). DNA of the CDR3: TGTGCCAGCAGCCAAGTTAACAGGGGGGAGCAGTACTTC. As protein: CASSQVNRGEQYF.

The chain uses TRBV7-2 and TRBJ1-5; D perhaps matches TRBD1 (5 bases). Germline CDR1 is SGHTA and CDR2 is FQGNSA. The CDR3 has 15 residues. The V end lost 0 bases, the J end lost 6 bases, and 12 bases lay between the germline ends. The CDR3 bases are TGTGCCAGCAGCTTAGCGGGGAGGGGAGGTCAGCCCCAGCATTTT. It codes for CASSLAGRGGQPQHF. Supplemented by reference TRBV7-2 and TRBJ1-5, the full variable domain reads GAGVSQSPSNKVTEKGKDVELRCDPISGHTALYWYRQSLGQGLEFLIYFQGNSAPDKSGLPSDRFSAERTGGSVSTLTIQRTQQEDSAVYLCASSLAGRGGQPQHFGDGTRLSIL.